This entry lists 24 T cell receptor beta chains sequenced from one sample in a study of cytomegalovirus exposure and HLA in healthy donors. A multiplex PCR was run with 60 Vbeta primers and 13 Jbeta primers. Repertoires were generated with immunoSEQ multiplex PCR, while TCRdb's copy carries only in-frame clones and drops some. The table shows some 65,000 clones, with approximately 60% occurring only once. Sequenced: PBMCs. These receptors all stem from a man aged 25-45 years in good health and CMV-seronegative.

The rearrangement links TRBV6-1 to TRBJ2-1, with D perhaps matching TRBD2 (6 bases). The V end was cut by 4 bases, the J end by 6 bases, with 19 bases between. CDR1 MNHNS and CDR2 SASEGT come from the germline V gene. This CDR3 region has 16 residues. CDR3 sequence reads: CASSVAGRIDFNEQFF. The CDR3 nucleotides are TGTGCCAGCAGTGTCGCAGGGAGGATTGATTTCAATGAGCAGTTCTTC.

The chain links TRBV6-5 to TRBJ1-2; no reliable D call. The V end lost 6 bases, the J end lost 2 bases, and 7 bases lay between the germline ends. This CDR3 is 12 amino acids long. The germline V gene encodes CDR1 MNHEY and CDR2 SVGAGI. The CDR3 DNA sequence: TGTGCCAGCAGAGGAGGGAACTATGGCTACACCTTC. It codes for CASRGGNYGYTF.

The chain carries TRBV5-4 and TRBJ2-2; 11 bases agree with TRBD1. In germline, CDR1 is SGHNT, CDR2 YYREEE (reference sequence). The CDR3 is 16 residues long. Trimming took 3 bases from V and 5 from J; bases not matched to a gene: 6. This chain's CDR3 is CASSSRDRGWTGELFF. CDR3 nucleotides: TGTGCCAGCAGCTCCCGGGACAGGGGGTGGACCGGGGAGCTGTTTTTT.

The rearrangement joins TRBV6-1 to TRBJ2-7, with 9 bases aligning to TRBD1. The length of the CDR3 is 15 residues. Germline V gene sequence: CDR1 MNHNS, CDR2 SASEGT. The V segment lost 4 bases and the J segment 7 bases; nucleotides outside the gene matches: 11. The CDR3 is CASSAGTGRSLEQYF. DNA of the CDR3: TGTGCCAGCAGTGCCGGGACAGGGCGTTCGCTGGAGCAGTACTTC.

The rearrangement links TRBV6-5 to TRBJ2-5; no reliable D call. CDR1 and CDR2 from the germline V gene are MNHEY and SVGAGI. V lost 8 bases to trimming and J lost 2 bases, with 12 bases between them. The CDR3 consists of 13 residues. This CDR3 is CASGRAQQETQYF. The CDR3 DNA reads TGTGCCAGCGGCCGAGCGCAGCAAGAGACCCAGTACTTC.

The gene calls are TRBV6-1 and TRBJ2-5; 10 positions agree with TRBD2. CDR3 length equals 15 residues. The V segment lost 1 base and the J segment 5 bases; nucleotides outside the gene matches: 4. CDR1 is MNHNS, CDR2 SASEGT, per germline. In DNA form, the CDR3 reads TGTGCCAGCAGTGAAGAAGCGGGGGGGCCGGAGACCCAGTACTTC. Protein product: CASSEEAGGPETQYF.

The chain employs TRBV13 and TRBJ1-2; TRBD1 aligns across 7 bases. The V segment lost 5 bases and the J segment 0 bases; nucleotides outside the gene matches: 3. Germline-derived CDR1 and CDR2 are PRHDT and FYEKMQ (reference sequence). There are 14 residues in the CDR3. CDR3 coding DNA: TGTGCCAGCAGCACAGGGACAGCTAACTATGGCTACACCTTC. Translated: CASSTGTANYGYTF.

CDR3 in amino acids: CASSDTQGMETQYF. The CDR3 bases are TGTGCCAGCAGTGATACACAGGGGATGGAGACCCAGTACTTC. The rearrangement uses TRBV25-1 and TRBJ2-5; 7 bases map to TRBD1. V was clipped by 3 bases and J by 5 bases; unmatched bases: 6. CDR3 length: 14 amino acids. Germline V gene lookup returns CDR1 MGHDK and CDR2 SYGVNS.

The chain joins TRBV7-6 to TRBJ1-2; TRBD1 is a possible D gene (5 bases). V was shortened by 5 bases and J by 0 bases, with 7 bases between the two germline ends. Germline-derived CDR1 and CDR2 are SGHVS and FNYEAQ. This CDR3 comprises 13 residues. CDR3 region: CASSPDTNYGYTF. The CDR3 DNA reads TGTGCCAGCAGCCCGGACACTAACTATGGCTACACCTTC.

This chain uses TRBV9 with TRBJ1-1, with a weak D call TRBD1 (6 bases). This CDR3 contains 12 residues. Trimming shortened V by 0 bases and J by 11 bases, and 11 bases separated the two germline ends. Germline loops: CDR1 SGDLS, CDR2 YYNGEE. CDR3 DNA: TGTGCCAGCAGCGTAGTAAGGGACAAGGCTTTCTTT. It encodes CASSVVRDKAFF.

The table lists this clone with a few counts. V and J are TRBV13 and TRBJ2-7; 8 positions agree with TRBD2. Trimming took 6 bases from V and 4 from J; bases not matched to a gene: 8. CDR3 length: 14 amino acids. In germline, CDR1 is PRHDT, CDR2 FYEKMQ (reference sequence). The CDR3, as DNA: TGTGCCAGCAGTCCCCCGGGGGGGGCGTACGAGCAGTACTTC. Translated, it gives CASSPPGGAYEQYF.

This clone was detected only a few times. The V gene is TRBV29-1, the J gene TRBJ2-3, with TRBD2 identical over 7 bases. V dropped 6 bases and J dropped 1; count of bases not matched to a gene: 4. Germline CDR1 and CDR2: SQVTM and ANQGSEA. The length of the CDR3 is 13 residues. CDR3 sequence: CSVGAGGTDTQYF. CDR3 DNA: TGCAGCGTAGGCGCGGGGGGCACAGATACGCAGTATTTT.

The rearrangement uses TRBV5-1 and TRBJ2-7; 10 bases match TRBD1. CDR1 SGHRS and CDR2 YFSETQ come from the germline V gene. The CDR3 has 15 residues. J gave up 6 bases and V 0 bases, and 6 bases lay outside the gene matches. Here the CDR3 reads CASSLDGQGVAEQYF. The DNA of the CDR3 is TGCGCCAGCAGCTTGGACGGACAGGGGGTAGCCGAGCAGTACTTC.

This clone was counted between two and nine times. For the CDR3, the DNA is TGTGCCAGCAGCTTAGCCGGGAGGGTAGGTGAAGCTTTCTTT. This codes for CASSLAGRVGEAFF. The chain recombines TRBV7-9 with TRBJ1-1; D remains ambiguous. This CDR3 region has 14 residues. V lost 0 bases, J lost 7 bases, and 12 bases lay in between. Looked up from germline, CDR1 is SEHNR and CDR2 is FQNEAQ (reference sequence).

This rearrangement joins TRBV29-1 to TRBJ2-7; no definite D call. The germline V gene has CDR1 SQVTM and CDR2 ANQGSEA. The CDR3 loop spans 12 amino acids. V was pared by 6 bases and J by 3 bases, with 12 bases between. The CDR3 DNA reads TGCAGCGTGGCCCTTCCGGGCTACGAGCAGTACTTC. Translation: CSVALPGYEQYF.

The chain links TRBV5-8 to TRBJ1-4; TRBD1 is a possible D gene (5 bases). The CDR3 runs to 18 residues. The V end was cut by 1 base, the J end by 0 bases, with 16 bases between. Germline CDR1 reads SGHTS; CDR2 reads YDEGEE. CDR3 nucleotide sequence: TGTGCCAGCAGCTTGTTTTGGGGCGCGGGGTCAACTAATGAAAAACTGTTTTTT. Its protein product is CASSLFWGAGSTNEKLFF. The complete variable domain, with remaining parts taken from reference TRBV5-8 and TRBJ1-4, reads EAGVTQSPTHLIKTRGQQATLRCSPISGHTSVYWYQQALGLGLQFLLWYDEGEERNRGNFPPRFSGRQFPNYSSELNVNALELEDSALYLCASSLFWGAGSTNEKLFFGSGTQLSVL.

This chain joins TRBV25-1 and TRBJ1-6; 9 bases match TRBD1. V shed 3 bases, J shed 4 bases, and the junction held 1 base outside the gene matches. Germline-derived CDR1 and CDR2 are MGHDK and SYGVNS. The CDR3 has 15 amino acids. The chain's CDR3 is CASSDDRGYNSPLHF. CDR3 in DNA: TGTGCCAGCAGTGACGACAGGGGGTATAATTCACCCCTCCACTTT.

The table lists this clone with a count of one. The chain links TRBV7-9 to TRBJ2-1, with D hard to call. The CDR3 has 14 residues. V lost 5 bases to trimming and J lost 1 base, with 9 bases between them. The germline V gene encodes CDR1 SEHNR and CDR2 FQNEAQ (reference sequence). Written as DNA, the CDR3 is TGTGCCAGCAGCCACTCTAGGTCCTACAATGAGCAGTTCTTC. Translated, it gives CASSHSRSYNEQFF.

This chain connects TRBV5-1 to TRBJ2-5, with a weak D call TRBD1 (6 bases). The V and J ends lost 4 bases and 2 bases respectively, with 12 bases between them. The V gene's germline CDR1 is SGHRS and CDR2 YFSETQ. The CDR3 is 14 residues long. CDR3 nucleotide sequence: TGCGCCAGCAGCCACGGGACAACACAAGAGACCCAGTACTTC. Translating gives CASSHGTTQETQYF.

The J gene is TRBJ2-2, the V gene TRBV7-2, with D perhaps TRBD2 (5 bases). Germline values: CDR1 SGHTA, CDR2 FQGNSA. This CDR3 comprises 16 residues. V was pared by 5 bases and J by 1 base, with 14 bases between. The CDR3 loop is CASSQRTGLNTGELFF. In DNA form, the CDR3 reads TGTGCCAGCAGCCAAAGGACCGGACTGAACACCGGGGAGCTGTTTTTT.

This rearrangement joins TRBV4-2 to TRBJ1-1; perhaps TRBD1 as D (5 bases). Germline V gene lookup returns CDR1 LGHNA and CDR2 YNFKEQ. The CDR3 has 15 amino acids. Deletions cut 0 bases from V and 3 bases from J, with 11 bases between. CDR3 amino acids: CASSQDTGVDTEAFF. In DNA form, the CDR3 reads TGTGCCAGCAGCCAAGATACGGGGGTGGACACTGAAGCTTTCTTT.

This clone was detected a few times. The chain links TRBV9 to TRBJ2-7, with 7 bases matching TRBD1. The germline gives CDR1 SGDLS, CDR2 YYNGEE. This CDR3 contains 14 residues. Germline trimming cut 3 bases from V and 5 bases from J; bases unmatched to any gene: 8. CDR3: CASSGDSRVHEQYF. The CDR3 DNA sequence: TGTGCCAGCAGCGGGGACAGTCGTGTCCACGAGCAGTACTTC.

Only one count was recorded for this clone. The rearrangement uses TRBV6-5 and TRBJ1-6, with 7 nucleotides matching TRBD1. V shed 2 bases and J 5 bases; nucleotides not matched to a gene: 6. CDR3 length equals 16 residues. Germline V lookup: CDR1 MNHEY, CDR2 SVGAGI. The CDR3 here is CASSYTGQVNNSPLHF. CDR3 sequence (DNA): TGTGCCAGCAGTTACACAGGACAGGTGAATAATTCACCCCTCCACTTT.

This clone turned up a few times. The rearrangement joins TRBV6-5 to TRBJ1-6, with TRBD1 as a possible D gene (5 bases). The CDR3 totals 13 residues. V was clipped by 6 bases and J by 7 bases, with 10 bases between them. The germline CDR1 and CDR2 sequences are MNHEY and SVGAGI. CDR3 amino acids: CASSRTLNSPLHF. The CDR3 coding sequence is TGTGCCAGCAGCAGGACACTAAATTCACCCCTCCACTTT.